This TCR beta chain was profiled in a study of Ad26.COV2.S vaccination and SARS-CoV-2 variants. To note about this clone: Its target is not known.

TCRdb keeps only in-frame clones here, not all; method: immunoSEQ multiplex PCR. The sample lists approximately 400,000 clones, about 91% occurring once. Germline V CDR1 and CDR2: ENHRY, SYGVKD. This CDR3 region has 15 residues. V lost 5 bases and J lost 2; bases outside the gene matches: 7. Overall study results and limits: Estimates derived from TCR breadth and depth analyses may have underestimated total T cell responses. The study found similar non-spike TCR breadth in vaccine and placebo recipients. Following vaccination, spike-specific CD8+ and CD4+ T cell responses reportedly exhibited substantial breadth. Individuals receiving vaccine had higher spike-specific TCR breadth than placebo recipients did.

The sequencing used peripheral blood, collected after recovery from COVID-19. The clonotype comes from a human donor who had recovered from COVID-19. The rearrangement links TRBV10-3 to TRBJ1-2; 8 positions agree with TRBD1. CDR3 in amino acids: CAISTAGTGNYGYTF. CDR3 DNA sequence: TGTGCCATCAGTACCGCCGGGACAGGAAACTATGGCTACACCTTC.